Shown below are 22 T cell receptor beta chains from a single sample sequenced in a study of cytomegalovirus exposure and HLA in healthy donors. It was with 60 Vbeta and 13 Jbeta primers that the PCR ran. Clones were sequenced by immunoSEQ multiplex PCR, and TCRdb holds only the in-frame ones, with some missing. The data show around 76,000 clones, approximately 81% seen once. Source material: PBMCs. Receptors originate from a woman in her forties in good health and CMV-seropositive.

V and J are TRBV4-2 and TRBJ2-7, with TRBD2 matching over 9 bases. V lost 3 bases, J lost 0 bases, and 3 bases stayed unmatched. Germline V lookup: CDR1 LGHNA, CDR2 YNFKEQ. The CDR3 contains 15 residues. In DNA, the CDR3 is TGTGCCAGCAGCCAGAGACTAGCGGACTCCTACGAGCAGTACTTC. This encodes CASSQRLADSYEQYF.

This clone appeared a few times. The rearrangement links TRBV9 to TRBJ1-2, with D unclear. The V gene lost 0 bases and the J gene lost 7 bases, with 16 bases spanning the gap. CDR1 SGDLS and CDR2 YYNGEE come from the germline V gene. CDR3 size: 15 residues. Here the CDR3 DNA reads TGTGCCAGCAGCGTAGCTACTCGGCAGGCCCCTGGCTACACCTTC. Translating it yields CASSVATRQAPGYTF.

V and J are TRBV20-1 and TRBJ1-4, with D unresolved. Germline-derived CDR1 and CDR2 are DFQATT and SNEGSKA (reference sequence). This CDR3 region has 11 residues. Trimming stripped 5 bases from V and 8 bases from J, with 9 bases between. The CDR3 coding sequence is TGCAGTGCTGTGACGGGAGAAAAACTGTTTTTT. Its translation: CSAVTGEKLFF.

The chain has TRBV6-1 and TRBJ1-5; the D is unclear. The CDR3 consists of 15 residues. CDR1 and CDR2 (germline): MNHNS, SASEGT. Trimming pared 4 bases from V and 0 bases from J, leaving 10 bases between. In DNA form, the CDR3 reads TGTGCCAGCAGTGGGTGGCCAGGTAGCAATCAGCCCCAGCATTTT. This translates into CASSGWPGSNQPQHF.

The chain employs TRBV7-2 and TRBJ1-2; 7 bases match TRBD1. Trimming at V came to 5 bases and at J to 6 bases, leaving 6 bases not matched to a gene. The CDR3 extends over 13 amino acids. The germline gives CDR1 SGHTA, CDR2 FQGNSA. The DNA for the CDR3 is TGTGCCAGCAGCCTACAGGGGCGGGATGGCTACACCTTC. Residues: CASSLQGRDGYTF.

The gene calls are TRBV7-7 and TRBJ2-2, with D possibly being TRBD1 (6 bases). V was clipped by 4 bases and J by 5 bases, with 11 bases between them. The CDR3 runs to 14 residues. Germline CDR1 is SSHAT and CDR2 is FNYEAQ (reference sequence). The CDR3 nucleotides are TGTGCCAGCAGCTACGGAACAGGGACCGGGGAGCTGTTTTTT. Translated: CASSYGTGTGELFF.

The V gene is TRBV6-5, the J gene TRBJ1-1; tentative D call: TRBD1 (6 bases). V was clipped by 3 bases and J by 5 bases, with 16 bases between them. This CDR3 region has 15 residues. The germline gives CDR1 MNHEY, CDR2 SVGAGI. CDR3 region: CASSYIEGVRTEAFF. As DNA, the CDR3 is TGTGCCAGCAGTTATATCGAGGGGGTCCGAACTGAAGCTTTCTTT.

CDR3 residues: CASSVESGDGYTF. CDR3 bases: TGTGCCAGCAGCGTAGAGTCAGGGGATGGCTACACCTTC. This chain links TRBV9 with TRBJ1-2; weak D call: TRBD1 (6 bases). The CDR3 length is 13 residues. V shed 0 bases and J shed 6 bases, with 9 bases lying between them. Germline lookup yields CDR1 SGDLS and CDR2 YYNGEE.

This clone has a handful of counts. V is TRBV4-1 and J is TRBJ2-5, with D tentatively TRBD2 (5 bases). The CDR3 consists of 14 residues. V was shortened by 1 base and J by 1 base, with 7 bases between the two germline ends. The germline CDR1 and CDR2 sequences are MGHRA and YSYEKL. CDR3 nucleotides: TGCGCCAGCAGCCAAGCAAGCGGCCAAGAGACCCAGTACTTC. This sequence encodes CASSQASGQETQYF.

CDR3 coding DNA: TGTGCCAGCAGCTTAGCGGGGGGTGCAAGCTCCTACGAGCAGTACTTC. This gives the protein CASSLAGGASSYEQYF. The V call is TRBV7-3, the J call TRBJ2-7, with 8 bases lining up with TRBD2. Germline assignment: CDR1 SGHTA and CDR2 FQGTGA. This CDR3 has 16 residues. J was trimmed by 0 bases and V by 2 bases; bases with no gene match: 6.

The chain is built from TRBV28 and TRBJ2-2; 9 bases match TRBD2. CDR1 and CDR2 from the germline V gene are MDHEN and SYDVKM. This CDR3 has 16 residues. V was pared by 3 bases and J by 5 bases, with 7 bases of the junction left unmatched. The CDR3: CASSFDIAGATGELFF. The CDR3 nucleotides are TGTGCCAGCAGTTTCGATATAGCGGGGGCGACCGGGGAGCTGTTTTTT.

V gene TRBV2 combines with J gene TRBJ1-1, with D possibly TRBD1 on 5 matching bases. V lost 6 bases and J lost 4, with 18 bases in between. This CDR3 contains 15 residues. Germline values: CDR1 SNHLY, CDR2 FYNNEI. The CDR3 sequence is CASRRTLLVGTEAFF. CDR3 DNA: TGTGCCAGCAGAAGGACACTGCTGGTGGGCACTGAAGCTTTCTTT.

V usage is TRBV18 and J usage is TRBJ2-5; no definite D call. The CDR3 length is 11 residues. Germline CDR1 is KGHSH and CDR2 is LQKENI. Trimming took 5 bases from V and 2 from J, leaving 3 bases between them. CDR3 region: CASSSQETQYF. CDR3 nucleotides: TGTGCCAGCTCATCACAAGAGACCCAGTACTTC.

The rearrangement uses TRBV19 and TRBJ1-2, with D possibly TRBD1 on 6 matching bases. The CDR3 length is 16 residues. Germline V gene data show CDR1 as LNHDA and CDR2 as SQIVND (reference sequence). With 7 bases removed from V and 4 bases from J, the gap between germline ends came to 22 bases. CDR3 amino acids: CASTDTGGQWGYGYTF. As DNA, the CDR3 is TGTGCCAGTACCGATACGGGAGGACAGTGGGGCTATGGCTACACCTTC.

This clone was seen only once. The sample carries other DNA sequences with the same CDR3. DNA for the CDR3: TGTGCCAGCAGCGTAGGAGCAGATACGCAGTATTTT. As protein: CASSVGADTQYF. V and J are TRBV9 and TRBJ2-3; D not certain. With 0 bases removed from V and 4 bases from J, the gap between germline ends came to 3 bases. Per the germline V gene, CDR1 is SGDLS and CDR2 is YYNGEE. The CDR3 sequence is 12 residues long.

The V and J genes are TRBV5-6 and TRBJ2-7; no clear D gene. V was clipped by 1 base and J by 0 bases, with 5 bases between them. Looked up from germline, CDR1 is SGHDT and CDR2 is YYEEEE. CDR3 length: 13 amino acids. CDR3 sequence reads: CASSLYGSYEQYF. The CDR3 DNA sequence: TGTGCCAGCAGCTTGTACGGCTCCTACGAGCAGTACTTC. Looking up the rest from reference TRBV5-6 and TRBJ2-7 gives the full variable domain: DAGVTQSPTHLIKTRGQQVTLRCSPKSGHDTVSWYQQALGQGPQFIFQYYEEEERQRGNFPDRFSGHQFPNYSSELNVNALLLGDSALYLCASSLYGSYEQYFGPGTRLTVT.

The V call is TRBV4-2, the J call TRBJ2-7; TRBD2 matches at 10 bases. V lost 6 bases, J lost 3 bases, and 14 bases stayed unmatched. From germline, CDR1 is LGHNA and CDR2 YNFKEQ. This CDR3 spans 17 amino acids. The CDR3 sequence: CASSLSPRTSGDYEQYF. CDR3 nucleotides: TGTGCCAGCAGTCTTTCCCCTCGGACTAGCGGCGACTACGAGCAGTACTTC.

The chain links TRBV6-4 to TRBJ2-1; TRBD1 matches at 9 bases. The CDR3 is 15 amino acids. J gave up 1 base and V 3 bases, and 1 base lay outside the gene matches. Germline CDR1 MRHNA, CDR2 SNTAGT. CDR3 DNA: TGTGCCAGCAGTGAGACAGGGGGTTCCTACAATGAGCAGTTCTTC. Translated: CASSETGGSYNEQFF.

This clone turned up a few times. The genes are TRBV2 and TRBJ1-5; 9 bases fit TRBD1. The ends lost 1 base at V and 6 bases at J; junction bases unmatched: 4. CDR3 length: 15 amino acids. Germline V gives CDR1 SNHLY, CDR2 FYNNEI. CDR3 nucleotides: TGTGCCAGCAGTGAAGATAGGACAGGGGTTCAGCCCCAGCATTTT. It is translated as CASSEDRTGVQPQHF.

The CDR3 DNA sequence: TGCGCCAGCAGCTTGGTCGGCCAGAGGACAGATACGCAGTATTTT. It yields the protein CASSLVGQRTDTQYF. V usage is TRBV5-1 and J usage is TRBJ2-3, with D hard to call. This CDR3 comprises 15 residues. Germline loops: CDR1 SGHRS, CDR2 YFSETQ. Trimming took 0 bases from V and 3 from J, leaving 11 bases between them.

The V and J genes are TRBV7-8 and TRBJ2-1; 9 nucleotides align to TRBD2. Per germline, CDR1 SGHVS and CDR2 FQNEAQ. V shed 3 bases and J 2 bases; nucleotides not matched to a gene: 2. The CDR3 sequence is 15 residues long. The CDR3, as DNA: TGTGCCAGCAGCTTTAGCGGGGGCCCCTACAATGAGCAGTTCTTC. Translation: CASSFSGGPYNEQFF. Using reference TRBV7-8 and TRBJ2-1 for the parts outside the CDR3, the full variable domain is GAGVSQSPRYKVAKRGQDVALRCDPISGHVSLFWYQQALGQGPEFLTYFQNEAQLDKSGLPSDRFFAERPEGSVSTLKIQRTQQEDSAVYLCASSFSGGPYNEQFFGPGTRLTVL.

CDR3 nucleotides: TGCAGCGTCGGGACAGCTTCGAACACCGGGGAGCTGTTTTTT. It codes for CSVGTASNTGELFF. The chain combines TRBV29-1 with TRBJ2-2; 7 nucleotides align to TRBD1. CDR1 is SQVTM, CDR2 ANQGSEA, per germline. This CDR3 region has 14 residues. J gave up 0 bases and V 6 bases, and 4 bases lay outside the gene matches.